Below, 17 T cell receptor beta chains from the same sample are listed, as sequenced in a study of CD8 T cells in ankylosing spondylitis. TCRdb re-called the 5' RACE reads through MiXCR, storing one row per CDR3 protein. Here the sample spans some 200,000 distinct CDR3 sequences, around a sixth being singletons. The sample comprised blood, either unsorted or a sorted T cell fraction (not recorded which). The source is a male donor between 10 and 30 years old with ankylosing spondylitis or in good health (not recorded which).

This clonotype was counted many times. The gene calls are TRBV5-1 and TRBJ2-1; 10 nucleotides agree with TRBD2. Germline V CDR1 and CDR2: SGHRS, YFSETQ. The CDR3 runs to 16 residues. Trimming removed 3 bases from V and 9 bases from J; junction bases left unmatched: 12. The CDR3 coding sequence is TGCGCCAGCAGCTCCCAGCGGGAGGGCCCTCAGGGTGAGCAGTTCTTC. Amino acids: CASSSQREGPQGEQFF.

This clonotype came up many times. The rearrangement uses TRBV6-1 and TRBJ2-3; 7 bases agree with TRBD1. The CDR3 loop spans 15 amino acids. J lost 0 bases, V lost 6 bases, and 6 bases had no gene match. CDR1 and CDR2 (germline): MNHNS, SASEGT. This CDR3 reads CASRPGTASTDTQYF. CDR3 in DNA: TGTGCCAGCAGACCCGGGACAGCAAGCACAGATACGCAGTATTTT.

This clonotype was recorded at least ten times. V usage is TRBV20-1 and J usage is TRBJ2-7, with 7 bases fitting TRBD2. The CDR3 sequence is 16 residues long. Germline CDR1 is DFQATT and CDR2 is SNEGSKA (reference sequence). Trimming cost V 0 bases and J 4 bases; bases outside gene matches: 12. The CDR3 loop is CSARDSVKRDLYEQYF. The CDR3 DNA reads as TGCAGTGCTAGAGATTCCGTAAAGCGGGATTTGTACGAGCAGTACTTC.

A few counts support this clonotype. The chain couples TRBV2 to TRBJ2-7, with unresolved D. The CDR3 runs 11 residues. Trimming took off 5 bases at V and 1 base at J, with 3 bases between the two ends. The germline gives CDR1 SNHLY, CDR2 FYNNEI. This CDR3 reads CASSSSYEQYV. DNA of the CDR3: TGTGCCAGCAGTTCTTCCTACGAGCAGTACGTC.

This clonotype was detected ten times or more. This chain connects TRBV29-1 to TRBJ2-3; possibly TRBD2 for D (6 bases). Germline V gene lookup returns CDR1 SQVTM and CDR2 ANQGSEA. V was cut by 4 bases and J by 3 bases, with 11 bases left in between. CDR3 length: 13 residues. The CDR3 nucleotides are TGCAGCGTTGGGAGGGATAGGACAGATACGCAGTATTTT. It encodes CSVGRDRTDTQYF.

This clonotype showed up many times. V and J are TRBV20-1 and TRBJ2-5; 8 nucleotides align to TRBD2. The CDR3 consists of 14 residues. With 5 bases clipped from V and 1 base from J, the junction kept 6 bases outside the gene matches. CDR1 is DFQATT, CDR2 SNEGSKA, per germline (reference sequence). CDR3 DNA sequence: TGCAGTGCTCGGGGGGGGACGGTCCAAGAGACCCAGTACTTC. It translates to CSARGGTVQETQYF.

The table lists this clonotype with a count of one. The gene calls are TRBV29-1 and TRBJ2-1, with a tentative D call TRBD2 (6 bases). The CDR3 is made up of 13 amino acids. CDR1 is SQVTM, CDR2 ANQGSEA, per germline. V was cut by 5 bases and J by 8 bases, with 16 bases left in between. CDR3 residues: CSVHTGTYDEQFF. As DNA, the CDR3 is TGCAGCGTTCATACCGGGACTTACGATGAGCAGTTCTTC.

This clonotype has ten or more counts. This chain uses TRBV5-1 with TRBJ2-7; 7 nucleotides match TRBD1. CDR1 SGHRS and CDR2 YFSETQ come from the germline V gene. The CDR3 runs 14 residues. V trimming: 9 bases; J trimming: 5 bases; junction bases outside the gene matches: 14. The CDR3 DNA sequence: TGCGCCACCCTCGACAGGGTTCCTAGAAACGAGCAGTACGTC. Translated: CATLDRVPRNEQYV.

This clonotype was found many times. The chain employs TRBV4-3 and TRBJ2-1; 9 bases agree with TRBD2. J was trimmed by 15 bases and V by 0 bases; bases with no gene match: 15. The CDR3 runs to 16 residues. From germline, CDR1 is LGHNA and CDR2 YSLEER. CDR3 residues: CASSQESRREGLVLFF. DNA of the CDR3: TGCGCCAGCAGCCAAGAATCAAGGCGGGAGGGCCTAGTTCTGTTCTTC.

The table lists this clonotype with many counts. The chain carries TRBV15 and TRBJ2-1; D may be TRBD1 (6 bases). Germline lookup yields CDR1 LNHNV and CDR2 YYDKDF (reference sequence). The CDR3 extends over 16 amino acids. The ends were cut back, 6 bases at V and 6 bases at J, with 21 bases in the middle. This CDR3 is CATRGLGETGRNEQFF. The CDR3 DNA reads as TGTGCCACCAGAGGGTTAGGGGAAACAGGGCGCAATGAGCAGTTCTTC.

This clonotype has just one count. The CDR3 DNA sequence: TGTGCCAGCAGTTACCCCGGGGGGACTAGCGGTTACAATGAGCAGTTCTTC. Translated, it gives CASSYPGGTSGYNEQFF. The rearrangement links TRBV27 to TRBJ2-1, with TRBD2 matching 11 bases. Germline V CDR1 and CDR2: MNHEY, SMNVEV (reference sequence). The CDR3 runs to 17 residues. The V segment lost 4 bases and the J segment 4 bases; nucleotides outside the gene matches: 9.

This clonotype was found many times. V is TRBV12-3 or TRBV12-4 and J is TRBJ2-5; 14 bases are a match to TRBD2. J was trimmed by 5 bases and V by 6 bases; bases with no gene match: 14. The CDR3 contains 18 residues. CDR3 amino acids: CASRSRGLAGGTGETQYF. The CDR3 DNA follows: TGTGCCAGCAGGAGCCGCGGACTAGCGGGAGGAACCGGGGAGACCCAGTACTTC.

This clonotype was seen ten or more times. The CDR3 nucleotides are TGCGCCAGCAGCGTTTCAGGGAAAGATACGCAGTATTTT. Amino acids: CASSVSGKDTQYF. The V gene is TRBV4-1, the J gene TRBJ2-3; TRBD1 might be the D (5 bases). The germline V gene encodes CDR1 MGHRA and CDR2 YSYEKL. The CDR3 contains 13 residues. V was clipped by 5 bases and J by 5 bases, with 11 bases between them.

The table lists this clonotype with many counts. V and J are TRBV12-3 or TRBV12-4 and TRBJ2-5; D is unresolved. Trimming removed 6 bases at V and 5 bases at J, with 10 bases between. The length of the CDR3 is 12 residues. CDR3 sequence (DNA): TGTGCCAGCAGACTCCTTCGGGAGACCCAGTACTTC. This sequence encodes CASRLLRETQYF.

This clonotype was picked up many times. The J gene is TRBJ2-7, the V gene TRBV10-3; 7 bases align to TRBD2. Germline assignment: CDR1 ENHRY and CDR2 SYGVKD. V was clipped by 10 bases and J by 0 bases; unmatched bases: 6. The CDR3 is 13 residues long. Here the CDR3 DNA reads TGTGCCACCTCCCTAGCGGACTCCTACGAGCAGTACGTC. This codes for CATSLADSYEQYV.

This rearrangement joins TRBV24-1 to TRBJ2-4; D remains unclear. Germline-derived CDR1 and CDR2 are KGHDR and SFDVKD. Trimming left V 7 bases short and J 1 base short, with 10 bases between. The CDR3 is made up of 14 amino acids. CDR3 loop: CATSSLSAKNIQYF. The CDR3 bases are TGTGCCACCAGCTCTCTTTCGGCCAAAAACATTCAGTACTTC.

V is TRBV27 and J is TRBJ2-5; 10 positions match TRBD2. This CDR3 region has 15 residues. The germline CDR1 and CDR2 sequences are MNHEY and SMNVEV (reference sequence). V lost 5 bases to trimming and J lost 5 bases; unmatched junction nucleotides: 8. The CDR3 loop reads CASSGSSGSGETQYF. In nucleotides, the CDR3 is TGTGCCAGCAGTGGATCTAGCGGGAGCGGGGAGACCCAGTACTTC.